The 15 T cell receptor beta chains listed next were all sequenced from one sample in a study of blood T cells in healthy people across ages. With a J-beta primer mix and a sample-barcoded 5' primer, a second PCR ran 7 to 11 cycles. TCRdb redid the calling of the 5' RACE reads with MiXCR, one entry per CDR3 protein. The profile shows 1.5 million to 2 million distinct CDR3 sequences, roughly 27% of them singletons. Sequenced sample: blood. The receptors originated from a woman aged 25 to 39 in good health.

In this sample, this clonotype turned up once. A single base separates this from a much larger clone, so it may be a read error. This chain connects TRBV12-3 or TRBV12-4 to TRBJ2-4; 9 nucleotides line up with TRBD2. The CDR3 length is 15 residues. Unmatched junction bases numbered 18, after V lost 8 bases and J lost 13 bases. CDR3 sequence reads: CASYPSGVGANEQYF. The DNA of the CDR3 is TGTGCCAGCTATCCTAGCGGGGTTGGGGCCAATGAGCAGTACTTC.

The rearrangement joins TRBV19 to TRBJ1-1, with unresolved D. The CDR3 length is 14 residues. Trimming removed 3 bases at V and 2 bases at J, with 10 bases between. CDR1 and CDR2 from the germline V gene are LNHDA and SQIVND (reference sequence). CDR3 residues: CASSMATENTEAFF. Here the CDR3 DNA reads TGTGCCAGTAGTATGGCGACGGAAAACACTGAAGCTTTCTTT.

This clonotype was counted between two and nine times. V usage is TRBV3-1 and J usage is TRBJ2-2; 7 bases align to TRBD2. Trimming removed 1 base from V and 4 bases from J; junction bases left unmatched: 3. Germline V lookup: CDR1 LGHDT, CDR2 YNNKEL (reference sequence). The CDR3 contains 15 residues. CDR3 nucleotide sequence: TGTGCCAGCAGCCAAGGAGCGGGGATCACCGGGGAGCTGTTTTTT. Translated: CASSQGAGITGELFF.

The chain couples TRBV20-1 to TRBJ2-3; D not certain. This CDR3 contains 14 residues. V was pared by 3 bases and J by 1 base, with 11 bases between. Germline-derived CDR1 and CDR2 are DFQATT and SNEGSKA (reference sequence). CDR3 sequence: CSASIPLGTDTQYF. In DNA, the CDR3 is TGCAGTGCTAGCATTCCGCTGGGCACAGATACGCAGTATTTT.

V and J are TRBV20-1 and TRBJ2-1; unclear D gene. CDR3 size: 11 residues. Trimming stripped 6 bases from V and 4 bases from J, with 7 bases between. The germline gives CDR1 DFQATT, CDR2 SNEGSKA (reference sequence). Here the CDR3 DNA reads TGCAGTGCAATCGGTTACAATGAGCAGTTCTTC. Translation: CSAIGYNEQFF.

This clonotype was seen ten or more times. This chain uses TRBV29-1 with TRBJ2-7, with D hard to call. CDR1 is SQVTM, CDR2 ANQGSEA, per germline. The CDR3 extends over 11 amino acids. The V gene lost 6 bases and the J gene lost 0 bases, with 6 bases spanning the gap. In nucleotides, the CDR3 is TGCAGCGTAACAGTCTCCTACGAGCAGTACTTC. Its translation: CSVTVSYEQYF.

This rearrangement joins TRBV7-9 to TRBJ1-1, with D possibly matching TRBD1 (5 bases). CDR3 length: 15 residues. The ends were cut back, 4 bases at V and 2 bases at J, with 14 bases in the middle. Per germline, CDR1 SEHNR and CDR2 FQNEAQ (reference sequence). CDR3 in DNA: TGTGCCAGCAGCTCTACGTGGGGGTATAACACTGAAGCTTTCTTT. Translated: CASSSTWGYNTEAFF.

In its sample, this clonotype was seen many times. The V gene is TRBV13, the J gene TRBJ2-5, with unresolved D. The J call may be faulty, since TRBJ2-7 better matches the DNA end. This CDR3 comprises 15 residues. CDR1 and CDR2 from the germline V gene are PRHDT and FYEKMQ (reference sequence). CDR3 amino acids: CASSLSPQVLGEQYF. The CDR3 DNA follows: TGTGCCAGCAGCTTGTCACCCCAGGTACTGGGCGAGCAGTACTTC.

This clonotype was seen a few times. The chain links TRBV6-5 to TRBJ2-3, with unresolved D. V was clipped by 6 bases and J by 0 bases, with 10 bases between them. This CDR3 has 14 amino acids. The germline gives CDR1 MNHEY, CDR2 SVGAGI. The chain's CDR3 is CASSTTHSTDTQYF. CDR3 DNA: TGTGCCAGCAGCACTACCCATAGCACAGATACGCAGTATTTT.

This clonotype was seen more than once but under ten times. The chain recombines TRBV28 with TRBJ2-1, with 7 bases that match TRBD1. With 6 bases clipped from V and 7 bases from J, the junction kept 9 bases outside the gene matches. The CDR3 consists of 14 residues. CDR1 is MDHEN, CDR2 SYDVKM, per germline. The CDR3: CASSQGGSRNEQFF. CDR3 nucleotide sequence: TGTGCCAGCAGCCAAGGGGGCAGTAGGAATGAGCAGTTCTTC.

This clonotype was recorded many times. The rearrangement links TRBV4-3 to TRBJ2-1; 7 positions agree with TRBD1. J was trimmed by 5 bases and V by 2 bases; bases with no gene match: 9. The CDR3 is 16 residues long. Germline CDR1 and CDR2: LGHNA and YSLEER. Here the CDR3 reads CASSQTQGRRNNEQFF. DNA of the CDR3: TGCGCCAGCAGCCAAACACAGGGGCGGCGGAACAATGAGCAGTTCTTC.

There are a few counts of this clonotype. The chain recombines TRBV15 with TRBJ1-5; no reliable D call. Germline V gene data show CDR1 as LNHNV and CDR2 as YYDKDF (reference sequence). Trimming removed 5 bases at V and 6 bases at J, with 8 bases between. The CDR3 is 12 residues long. The CDR3 loop is CATSPPAQPQHF. In DNA form, the CDR3 reads TGTGCCACCAGCCCTCCAGCTCAGCCCCAGCATTTT.

V and J are TRBV5-1 and TRBJ2-3; 7 bases are shared with TRBD2. CDR3 length equals 19 residues. V was pared by 2 bases and J by 4 bases, with 19 bases of the junction left unmatched. Germline loops: CDR1 SGHRS, CDR2 YFSETQ. Here the CDR3 reads CASSLPTTGSGASPDTQYF. CDR3 DNA: TGCGCCAGCAGCTTACCAACAACGGGGAGCGGGGCCAGCCCAGATACGCAGTATTTT.

The rearrangement uses TRBV28 and TRBJ2-1; 8 bases are a match to TRBD1. Trimming removed 7 bases from V and 3 bases from J; junction bases left unmatched: 11. CDR3 size: 16 residues. Per the germline V gene, CDR1 is MDHEN and CDR2 is SYDVKM. The CDR3 loop is CASTTLRDRIYNEQFF. CDR3 DNA sequence: TGTGCCAGCACCACCCTCCGGGACAGGATCTACAATGAGCAGTTCTTC. Filled out from reference TRBV28 and TRBJ2-1, the complete variable domain reads DVKVTQSSRYLVKRTGEKVFLECVQDMDHENMFWYRQDPGLGLRLIYFSYDVKMKEKGDIPEGYSVSREKKERFSLILESASTNQTSMYLCASTTLRDRIYNEQFFGPGTRLTVL.

This clonotype was seen just once. The chain carries TRBV12-3 or TRBV12-4 and TRBJ2-2; D is perhaps TRBD1 or TRBD2 (6 bases each). The CDR3 totals 16 residues. Trimming cost V 5 bases and J 3 bases, with 16 bases left between them. DNA for the CDR3: TGTGCCAGCAGTCTAAGGGGGGATCCGTACACCGGGGAGCTGTTTTTT. Translated, it gives CASSLRGDPYTGELFF.